This T cell receptor beta chain originates from a study of blood T cell repertoires in COVID-19 (dated by TCRdb to the early 2020s). For context, the study as a whole: Collaborator samples came from the United States, Italy and Spain and covered acute and convalescent phases of COVID-19. Where available, HLA class I and class II types were taken from metadata supplied by the sample provider and were not determined by assay-based typing. The material from the prospective study consisted of cDNA or gDNA derived from T cells, B-cell-depleted T cells, or PBMCs. A freely available public database, intended as a resource for researchers studying the immune response to SARS-CoV-2, is where the repertoires were released. The dataset comprised deeply sampled blood TCRbeta repertoires from subjects exposed to, actively infected with, or recovered from COVID-19. The samples were drawn from two sources: the first 160 participants of the ongoing ImmuneRACE study, and 1,254 subjects contributed by 6 global collaborators. Nearly every sample came with metadata listing a de-identified subject ID, COVID-19 status, age in years and sex.

Results the study describes overall, beyond this receptor: The quantity of clinical and demographic metadata differed by source and by participant and was supplied without curation.

TCRbeta CDR3 regions were amplified from genomic DNA by means of the immunoSEQ Assay, a bias-controlled multiplex PCR. In the paper's pipeline: The number of nucleated cells in each sample was estimated by amplification of reference gene primers within the assay. Sequence reads were collapsed and filtered to measure the absolute abundance of every unique TCRbeta CDR3 rearrangement. For each sample, productive Simpson clonality was calculated as the square root of Simpson's diversity index over productive rearrangements. TCRdb limited this immuneACCESS table to in-frame rearrangements with V and J called. A share of clones is missing; checked studies link under half to unresolved V genes, and the rest is unexplained. V and J calls and clone size come straight from that table; D and trimming were deduced from the DNA. The sample table records approximately 100,000 clones; over 80% of these occur just once. 17% of the sample is taken by the ten largest.

The collaborating institutions used their own protocols to collect whole blood in K2EDTA tubes. For TCRbeta analysis, collaborators shipped samples as frozen whole blood, isolated PBMCs, or DNA extracted from either of those sample types. Remarks on this clone: Its antigen specificity is not known. Base qualities are not at hand, and no much larger clone is one base apart.

Reading from cysteine to phenylalanine, the CDR3 counts 16 amino acids. The only DNA kept is the CDR3, 48 bases in frame from the first base. Deletion took 1 base off V and 3 bases off J, with a span of 16 bases between the germline ends. CDR1 SGHTA and CDR2 FQGNSA are derived from the germline V gene. The source is a man between 45 and 60 years old with acute or convalescent COVID-19. Sequencing input: peripheral blood. The chain links TRBV7-2 with TRBJ2-7; TRBD1 might be the D gene, on 6 matching bases. The nucleotide sequence is given as TGTGCCAGCAGCTTAGGAGGGCAGGGGAGATTCTACGAGCAGTACTTC. It translates as CASSLGGQGRFYEQYF.